Presented here are 7 T cell receptor beta chains from one specimen sequenced in a study of radiotherapy plus CTLA-4 blockade in lung cancer. Assay: immunoSEQ multiplex PCR; the TCRdb copy retains only in-frame clones and omits some. The sample includes around 56,000 clones, around 80% seen only once; the top ten take roughly 15%. Here the sequenced sample was peripheral blood, taken from a patient treated with radiotherapy plus ipilimumab. These receptors all stem from a human donor with non-small cell lung cancer who had a complete response to radiotherapy plus ipilimumab.

There are a few counts of this clone. This chain uses TRBV7-8 with TRBJ2-7, with D tentatively TRBD1 (5 bases). Germline values: CDR1 SGHVS, CDR2 FQNEAQ. The CDR3 sequence is 13 residues long. V was trimmed by 10 bases and J by 3 bases, leaving 16 bases between them. As DNA, the CDR3 is TGTGCCACCGCTCCGTGGACAAACTACGAGCAGTACGTC. Residues: CATAPWTNYEQYV.

The chain links TRBV4-3 to TRBJ2-1; TRBD2 might be the D (5 bases). The CDR3 extends over 14 amino acids. Germline V lookup: CDR1 LGHNA, CDR2 YSLEER. V lost 4 bases and J lost 6, with 13 bases in between. In DNA form, the CDR3 reads TGCGCCAGCAGCCCCCTAGGCGGGTCCAATGAGCAGTTCTTC. It specifies CASSPLGGSNEQFF.

The chain recombines TRBV7-9 with TRBJ1-6, with unresolved D. The V gene lost 4 bases and the J gene lost 7 bases, with 8 bases spanning the gap. CDR3 length equals 13 residues. Per germline, CDR1 SEHNR and CDR2 FQNEAQ (reference sequence). The CDR3 here is CASSSVSNSPLHF. As DNA, the CDR3 is TGTGCCAGCAGCTCCGTGTCGAATTCACCCCTCCACTTT.

This chain joins TRBV10-3 and TRBJ1-1; D is perhaps TRBD1 (6 bases). Between the trimmed V and J ends, which lost 1 base and 2 bases, there was a span of 14 bases. The CDR3 is made up of 16 amino acids. Looked up from germline, CDR1 is ENHRY and CDR2 is SYGVKD. CDR3 sequence: CAISEWGQSVNTEAFF. As DNA, the CDR3 is TGTGCCATCAGTGAGTGGGGACAAAGTGTTAACACTGAAGCTTTCTTT.

This clone was counted once. V is TRBV30 and J is TRBJ1-1; no reliable D call. This CDR3 has 11 residues. Germline V gene sequence: CDR1 GTSNPN, CDR2 SVGIG (reference sequence). The V and J ends lost 0 bases and 5 bases respectively, with 4 bases between them. CDR3: CAWSVQTEAFF. The CDR3, as DNA: TGTGCCTGGAGTGTACAAACTGAAGCTTTCTTT.

The chain uses TRBV6-1 and TRBJ2-2, with 8 bases matching TRBD2. This CDR3 has 17 amino acids. The germline V gene has CDR1 MNHNS and CDR2 SASEGT. Trimming took 3 bases from V and 4 from J; bases not matched to a gene: 10. In DNA form, the CDR3 reads TGTGCCAGCAGTGAGAACGGGGGGGGGTTTTTCACCGGGGAGCTGTTTTTT. Translation gives CASSENGGGFFTGELFF.

This sequence joins TRBV5-1 and TRBJ1-6; 12 bases fit TRBD1. Germline-derived CDR1 and CDR2 are SGHRS and YFSETQ. This CDR3 has 15 amino acids. V trimming: 4 bases; J trimming: 9 bases; junction bases outside the gene matches: 5. CDR3 DNA: TGCGCCAGCAGCCCCGGGACAGGGGGCCGTTCACCCCTCCACTTT. Amino acids: CASSPGTGGRSPLHF.